The TCR beta chain described here comes from a study of T cell clusters in autoimmune cytopenias. Study outcomes and limitations: The T cell clusters were defined only in silico, without experimental functional validation. TRB repertoire shifts in secondary cytopenia and chronic lymphocytic leukemia mostly reflected lymphoma, not autoimmunity. Exclusive TRB clusters were 2.5 to 3.5-fold more numerous in healthy donors than in active autoimmune hepatitis.

Multiplex touch-down PCR amplified TRB using TRB-A and TRB-B pools in one tube. Reprocessing the multiplex PCR reads, TCRdb reports a single entry for every CDR3 protein and omits DNA. This sample contains several thousand distinct CDR3 sequences. TRB was amplified from 250 ng of peripheral blood genomic DNA per sample. As for this clonotype: Its antigen is unknown.

The CDR3 length is 14 residues. CDR1 and CDR2 from the germline V gene are SGDLS and YYNGEE. V usage is TRBV9 and J usage is TRBJ1-2; the TRBD1 assignment by TCRdb is unverifiable without DNA. The source material was peripheral blood. This TCR was sampled from a human donor with an autoimmune cytopenia or autoimmune hepatitis (not recorded which). The CDR3 reads CASSEKDRGGGYTF.